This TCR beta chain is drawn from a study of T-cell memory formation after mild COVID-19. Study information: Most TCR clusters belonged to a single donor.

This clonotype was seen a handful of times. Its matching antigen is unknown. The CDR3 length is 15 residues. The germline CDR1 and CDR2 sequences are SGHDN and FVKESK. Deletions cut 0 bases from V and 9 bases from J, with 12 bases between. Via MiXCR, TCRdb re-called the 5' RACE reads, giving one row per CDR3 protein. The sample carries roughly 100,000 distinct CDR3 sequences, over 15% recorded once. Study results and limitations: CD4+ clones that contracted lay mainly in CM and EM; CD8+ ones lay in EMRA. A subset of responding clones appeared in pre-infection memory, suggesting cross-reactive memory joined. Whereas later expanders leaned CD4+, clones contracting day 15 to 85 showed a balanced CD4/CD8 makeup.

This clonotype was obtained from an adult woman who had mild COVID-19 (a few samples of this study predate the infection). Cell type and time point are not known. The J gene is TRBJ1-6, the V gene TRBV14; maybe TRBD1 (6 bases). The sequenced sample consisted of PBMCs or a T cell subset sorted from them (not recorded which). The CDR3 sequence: CASSQEGAELSPLHF. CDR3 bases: TGTGCCAGCAGCCAAGAGGGGGCAGAACTTTCACCCCTCCACTTT.